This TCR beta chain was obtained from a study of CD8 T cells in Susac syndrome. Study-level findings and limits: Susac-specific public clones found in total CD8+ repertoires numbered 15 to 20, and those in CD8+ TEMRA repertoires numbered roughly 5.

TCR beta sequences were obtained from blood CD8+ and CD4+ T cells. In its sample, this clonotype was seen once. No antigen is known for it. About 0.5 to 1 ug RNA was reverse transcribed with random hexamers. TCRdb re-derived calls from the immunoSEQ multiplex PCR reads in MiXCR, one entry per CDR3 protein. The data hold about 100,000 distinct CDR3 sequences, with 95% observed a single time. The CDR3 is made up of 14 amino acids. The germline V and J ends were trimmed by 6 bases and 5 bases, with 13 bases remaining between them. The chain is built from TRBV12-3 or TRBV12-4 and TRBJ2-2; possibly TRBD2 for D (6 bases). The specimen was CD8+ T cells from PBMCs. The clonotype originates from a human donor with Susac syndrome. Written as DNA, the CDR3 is TGTGCCAGCAGGCCACTAGCTGGAACCGGGGAGCTGTTTTTT. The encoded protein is CASRPLAGTGELFF.